This T cell receptor beta chain was sequenced during a study of post-analysis software for immune sequencing data. Findings and caveats of the study: TRBV segments more frequent in patients than in controls numbered several and included TRBV5-6, TRBV5-1 and TRBV20-1.

Germline-derived CDR1 and CDR2 are MNHEY and SMNVEV (reference sequence). This CDR3 has 15 residues. Details on this clonotype: Its target is not known.

Unique molecular identifiers featured in each of the TCR beta cDNA libraries. TCRdb called the PCR reads again in MiXCR, with one record for every CDR3 protein. The sample contains some 890,000 distinct CDR3 sequences, about 57% of which appear only once. V usage is TRBV27 and J usage is TRBJ2-4; D is perhaps TRBD1 or TRBD2 (5 bases each). The closer fit of TRBJ2-7 to the DNA end suggests the J call may be wrong. Source material: blood. This receptor was identified in a girl aged 10 to 17 with multiple sclerosis. The CDR3, as DNA: TGTGCCAGCAGTTTATCCGGGCAGGGACCCTACGAGCAGTACTTC. As protein: CASSLSGQGPYEQYF.